The 6 T cell receptor beta chains below were found in one sample sequenced in a study of blood T cell repertoires in COVID-19. TCRdb's table, derived via immunoSEQ multiplex PCR, lists solely in-frame clones and lacks some. Of 150,000 to 200,000 clones in the sample, around 87% are singletons; the top ten hold just under 2.5%. The sequencing input was peripheral blood. Receptors were obtained from a man aged 35 to 55 with active or convalescent COVID-19.

V and J are TRBV7-9 and TRBJ2-3, with D maybe TRBD2 (7 bases). V lost 0 bases to trimming and J lost 2 bases, with 9 bases between them. The V gene's germline CDR1 is SEHNR and CDR2 FQNEAQ (reference sequence). CDR3 length equals 15 residues. The CDR3 DNA sequence: TGTGCCAGCAGCTTAGCGGGGGGGGCCACAGATACGCAGTATTTT. Encoded protein: CASSLAGGATDTQYF.

The chain couples TRBV15 to TRBJ2-6, with no clear D. Trimming stripped 5 bases from V and 1 base from J, with 6 bases between. CDR3 size: 14 residues. Germline V gene data show CDR1 as LNHNV and CDR2 as YYDKDF (reference sequence). CDR3 nucleotides: TGTGCCACCAGCGTTCTATCTGGGGCCAACGTCCTGACTTTC. Amino acids: CATSVLSGANVLTF.

This sequence joins TRBV6-6 and TRBJ2-5; a weak D match, TRBD1 (6 bases). This CDR3 is 15 amino acids long. Trimming left V 2 bases short and J 4 bases short, with 14 bases between. CDR1 is MNHNY, CDR2 SVGAGI, per germline (reference sequence). CDR3 loop: CASSYGQSKGETQYF. CDR3 DNA sequence: TGTGCCAGCAGTTACGGACAGTCCAAGGGAGAGACCCAGTACTTC.

The chain combines TRBV30 with TRBJ1-3; D gene ambiguous. Germline assignment: CDR1 GTSNPN and CDR2 SVGIG (reference sequence). The CDR3 totals 13 residues. V was cut by 2 bases and J by 4 bases, with 9 bases left in between. The CDR3 protein is CAWSPDFGNTIYF. For the CDR3, the DNA is TGTGCCTGGAGTCCAGATTTCGGAAACACCATATATTTT.

V usage is TRBV10-3 and J usage is TRBJ2-5, with D possibly being TRBD2 (5 bases). The V gene lost 0 bases and the J gene lost 2 bases, with 10 bases spanning the gap. The CDR3 spans 15 residues. The V gene's germline CDR1 is ENHRY and CDR2 SYGVKD. The CDR3 protein is CAISESASLQETQYF. The DNA of the CDR3 is TGTGCCATCAGTGAGTCGGCTAGCCTGCAAGAGACCCAGTACTTC.

V usage is TRBV14 and J usage is TRBJ2-7, with 8 bases lining up with TRBD1. This CDR3 contains 15 residues. Trimming took 1 base from V and 4 from J; bases not matched to a gene: 6. Germline assignment: CDR1 SGHDN and CDR2 FVKESK. The CDR3 DNA follows: TGTGCCAGCAGCCAAGCGGCAGGGGGCTTATACGAGCAGTACTTC. Its protein product is CASSQAAGGLYEQYF.